This T cell receptor beta chain was retrieved from a study of blood T cell repertoires in COVID-19. As originally analysed: Amplifying reference gene primers gave estimates of nucleated cell counts. The data were produced by immunoSEQ multiplex PCR, yet TCRdb's version contains in-frame clones alone and is incomplete. V and J calls and clone size come straight from that table; D and trimming were deduced from the DNA. The table lists about 310,000 clones, 90% of them singletons. V shed 3 bases and J 2 bases; nucleotides not matched to a gene: 15. Looked up from germline, CDR1 is LNHDA and CDR2 is SQIVND (reference sequence). The CDR3 length is 20 residues.

Source material: PBMCs or T cells enriched from blood (not recorded which). This chain links TRBV19 with TRBJ1-5, with 11 bases aligning to TRBD1. The sequence derives from a woman between 18 and 29 years old with acute COVID-19. DNA for the CDR3: TGTGCCAGTAGTATCCGTACCGGGACAGGGGGAGTCAAGGGCAATCAGCCCCAGCATTTT. As protein: CASSIRTGTGGVKGNQPQHF.